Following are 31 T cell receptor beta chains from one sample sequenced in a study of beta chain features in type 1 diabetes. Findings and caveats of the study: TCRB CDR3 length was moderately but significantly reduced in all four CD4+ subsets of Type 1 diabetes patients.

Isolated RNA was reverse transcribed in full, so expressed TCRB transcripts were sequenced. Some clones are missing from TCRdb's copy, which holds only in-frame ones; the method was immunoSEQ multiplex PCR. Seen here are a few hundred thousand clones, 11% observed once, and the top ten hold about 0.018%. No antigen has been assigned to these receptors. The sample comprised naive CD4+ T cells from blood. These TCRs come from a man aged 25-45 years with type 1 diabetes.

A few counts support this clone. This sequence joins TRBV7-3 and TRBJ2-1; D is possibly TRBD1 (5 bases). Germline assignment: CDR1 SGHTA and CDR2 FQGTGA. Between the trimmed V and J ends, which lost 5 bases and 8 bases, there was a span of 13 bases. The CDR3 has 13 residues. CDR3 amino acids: CASSQGLGDEQFF. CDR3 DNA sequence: TGTGCCAGCAGCCAAGGGTTAGGGGATGAGCAGTTCTTC.

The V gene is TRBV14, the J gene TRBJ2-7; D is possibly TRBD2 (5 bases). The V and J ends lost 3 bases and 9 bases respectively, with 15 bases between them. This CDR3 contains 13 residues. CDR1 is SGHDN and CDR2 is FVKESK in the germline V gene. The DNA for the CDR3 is TGTGCCAGCAGCCACGGCAGGACTTCGGGGCAGTACTTC. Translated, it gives CASSHGRTSGQYF.

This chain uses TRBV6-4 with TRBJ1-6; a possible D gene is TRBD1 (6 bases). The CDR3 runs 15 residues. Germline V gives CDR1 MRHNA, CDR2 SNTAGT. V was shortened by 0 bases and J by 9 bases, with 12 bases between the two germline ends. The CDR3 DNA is TGTGCCAGCAGTGACTCGACCAGGGGACGTTCACCCCTCCACTTT. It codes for CASSDSTRGRSPLHF.

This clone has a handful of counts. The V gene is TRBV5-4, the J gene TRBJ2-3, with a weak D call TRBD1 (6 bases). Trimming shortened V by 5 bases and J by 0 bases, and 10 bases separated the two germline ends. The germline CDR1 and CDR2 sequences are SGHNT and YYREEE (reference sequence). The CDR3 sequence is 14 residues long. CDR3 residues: CASRLGTSTDTQYF. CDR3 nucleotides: TGTGCCAGCAGACTCGGGACAAGCACAGATACGCAGTATTTT.

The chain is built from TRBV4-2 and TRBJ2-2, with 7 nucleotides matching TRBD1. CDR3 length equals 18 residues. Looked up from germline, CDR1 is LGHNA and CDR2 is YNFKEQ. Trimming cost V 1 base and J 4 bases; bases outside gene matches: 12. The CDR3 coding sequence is TGTGCCAGCAGCCAAGCCCCTGGGGGACAGTTCCCCACCGGGGAGCTGTTTTTT. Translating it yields CASSQAPGGQFPTGELFF.

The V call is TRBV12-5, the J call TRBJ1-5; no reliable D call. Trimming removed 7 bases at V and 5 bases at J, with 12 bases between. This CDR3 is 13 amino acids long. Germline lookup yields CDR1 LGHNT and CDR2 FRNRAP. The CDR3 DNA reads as TGTGCTAGTGTAGCGACGGACCATCAGCCCCAGCATTTT. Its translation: CASVATDHQPQHF. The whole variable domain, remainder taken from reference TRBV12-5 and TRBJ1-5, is DARVTQTPRHKVTEMGQEVTMRCQPILGHNTVFWYRQTMMQGLELLAYFRNRAPLDDSGMPKDRFSAEMPDATLATLKIQPSEPRDSAVYFCASVATDHQPQHFGDGTRLSIL.

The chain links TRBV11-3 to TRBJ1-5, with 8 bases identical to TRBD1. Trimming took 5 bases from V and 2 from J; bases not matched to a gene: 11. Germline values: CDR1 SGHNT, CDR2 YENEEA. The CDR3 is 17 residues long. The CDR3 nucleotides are TGTGCCAGCAGCATAGCAGGGGGCGCAGATGGCAATCAGCCCCAGCATTTT. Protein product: CASSIAGGADGNQPQHF.

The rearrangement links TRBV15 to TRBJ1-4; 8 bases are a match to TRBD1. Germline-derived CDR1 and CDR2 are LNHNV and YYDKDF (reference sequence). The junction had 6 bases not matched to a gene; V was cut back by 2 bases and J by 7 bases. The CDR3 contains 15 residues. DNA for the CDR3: TGTGCCACCAGCAGACAACAGGGGGAGGCTGAAAAACTGTTTTTT. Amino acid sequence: CATSRQQGEAEKLFF. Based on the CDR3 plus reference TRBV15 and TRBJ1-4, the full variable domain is DAMVIQNPRYQVTQFGKPVTLSCSQTLNHNVMYWYQQKSSQAPKLLFHYYDKDFNNEADTPDNFQSRRPNTSFCFLDIRSPGLGDTAMYLCATSRQQGEAEKLFFGSGTQLSVL.

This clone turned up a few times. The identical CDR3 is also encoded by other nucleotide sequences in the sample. CDR3 region: CASSPDRDYGYTF. As DNA, the CDR3 is TGTGCCAGCTCACCCGACAGGGATTACGGCTACACCTTC. The chain recombines TRBV18 with TRBJ1-2, with 7 bases that match TRBD1. CDR1 and CDR2 (germline): KGHSH, LQKENI. The CDR3 covers 13 residues. J lost 8 bases, V lost 3 bases, and 6 bases had no gene match.

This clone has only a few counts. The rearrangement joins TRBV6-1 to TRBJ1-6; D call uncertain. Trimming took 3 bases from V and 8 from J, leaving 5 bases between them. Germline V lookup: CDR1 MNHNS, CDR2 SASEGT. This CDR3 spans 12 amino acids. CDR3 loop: CASSDGDSPLHF. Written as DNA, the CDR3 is TGTGCCAGCAGTGATGGAGATTCACCCCTCCACTTT.

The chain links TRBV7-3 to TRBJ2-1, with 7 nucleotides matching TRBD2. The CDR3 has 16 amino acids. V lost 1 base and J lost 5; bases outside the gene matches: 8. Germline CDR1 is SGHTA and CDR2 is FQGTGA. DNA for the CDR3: TGTGCCAGCAGCTTAAGTGACCGGACTAGGGACAATGAGCAGTTCTTC. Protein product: CASSLSDRTRDNEQFF. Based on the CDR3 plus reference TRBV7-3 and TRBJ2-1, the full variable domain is GAGVSQTPSNKVTEKGKYVELRCDPISGHTALYWYRQSLGQGPEFLIYFQGTGAADDSGLPNDRFFAVRPEGSVSTLKIQRTERGDSAVYLCASSLSDRTRDNEQFFGPGTRLTVL.

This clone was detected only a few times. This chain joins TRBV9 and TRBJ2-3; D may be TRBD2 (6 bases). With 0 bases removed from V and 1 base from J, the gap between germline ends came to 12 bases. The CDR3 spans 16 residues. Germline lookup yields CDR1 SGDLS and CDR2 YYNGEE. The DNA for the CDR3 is TGTGCCAGCAGCGTAGGTACGGGCGGGGGCACAGATACGCAGTATTTT. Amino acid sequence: CASSVGTGGGTDTQYF.

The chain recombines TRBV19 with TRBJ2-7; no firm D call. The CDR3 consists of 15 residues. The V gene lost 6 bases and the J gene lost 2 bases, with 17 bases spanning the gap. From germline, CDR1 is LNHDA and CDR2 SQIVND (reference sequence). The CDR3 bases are TGTGCCAGTAGCGAACCCCGCTCGGTGCCCTACGAGCAGTACTTC. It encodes CASSEPRSVPYEQYF.

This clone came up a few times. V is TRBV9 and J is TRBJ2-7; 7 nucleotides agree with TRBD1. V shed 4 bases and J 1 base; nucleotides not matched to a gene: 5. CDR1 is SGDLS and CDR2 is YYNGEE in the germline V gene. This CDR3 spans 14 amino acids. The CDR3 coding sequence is TGTGCCAGCAGCAAAACAGGGGAATCCTACGAGCAGTACTTC. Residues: CASSKTGESYEQYF.

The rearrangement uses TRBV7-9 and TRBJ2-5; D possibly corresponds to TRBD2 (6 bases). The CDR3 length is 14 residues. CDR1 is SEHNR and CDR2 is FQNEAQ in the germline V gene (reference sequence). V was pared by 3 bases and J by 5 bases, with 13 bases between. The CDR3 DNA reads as TGTGCCAGCAGCTTCCGTGGACTAAAGGAGACCCAGTACTTC. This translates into CASSFRGLKETQYF.

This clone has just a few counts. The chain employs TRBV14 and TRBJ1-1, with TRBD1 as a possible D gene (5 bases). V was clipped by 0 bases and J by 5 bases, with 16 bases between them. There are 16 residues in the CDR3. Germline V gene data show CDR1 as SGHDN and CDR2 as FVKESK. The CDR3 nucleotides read TGTGCCAGCAGCCAAGACGTGGGGCGTGTGGGGACTGAAGCTTTCTTT. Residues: CASSQDVGRVGTEAFF.

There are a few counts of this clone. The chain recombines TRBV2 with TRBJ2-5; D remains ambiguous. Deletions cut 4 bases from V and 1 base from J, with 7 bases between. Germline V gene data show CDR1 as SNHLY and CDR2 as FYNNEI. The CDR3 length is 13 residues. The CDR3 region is CASSGVSQETQYF. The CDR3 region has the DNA TGTGCCAGCAGTGGAGTGAGCCAAGAGACCCAGTACTTC.

CDR3 sequence: CASSFQVNTEAFF. The DNA of the CDR3 is TGTGCCAGCAGCTTCCAGGTGAACACTGAAGCTTTCTTT. The chain employs TRBV7-9 and TRBJ1-1; D is ambiguous. The germline V and J ends were trimmed by 3 bases and 0 bases, with 5 bases remaining between them. The CDR3 is made up of 13 amino acids. Looked up from germline, CDR1 is SEHNR and CDR2 is FQNEAQ (reference sequence).

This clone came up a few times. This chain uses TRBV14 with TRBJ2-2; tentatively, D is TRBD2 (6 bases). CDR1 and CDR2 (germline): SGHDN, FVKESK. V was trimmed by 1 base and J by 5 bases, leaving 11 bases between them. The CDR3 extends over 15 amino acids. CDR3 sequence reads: CASSQGPGRTGELFF. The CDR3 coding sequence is TGTGCCAGCAGCCAAGGTCCAGGGAGGACCGGGGAGCTGTTTTTT.

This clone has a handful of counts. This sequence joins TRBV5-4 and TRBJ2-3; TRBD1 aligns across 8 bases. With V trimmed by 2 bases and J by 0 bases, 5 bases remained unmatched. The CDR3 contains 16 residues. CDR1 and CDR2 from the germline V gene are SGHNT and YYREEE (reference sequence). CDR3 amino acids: CASSFQTGASTDTQYF. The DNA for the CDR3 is TGTGCCAGCAGCTTCCAGACAGGGGCTAGCACAGATACGCAGTATTTT.

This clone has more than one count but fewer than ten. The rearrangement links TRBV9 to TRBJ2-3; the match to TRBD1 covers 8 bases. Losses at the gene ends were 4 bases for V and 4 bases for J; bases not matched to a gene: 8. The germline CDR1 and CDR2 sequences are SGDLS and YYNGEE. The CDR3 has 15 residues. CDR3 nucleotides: TGTGCCAGCAGCACCCGGACAGGGATGTCAGATACGCAGTATTTT. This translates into CASSTRTGMSDTQYF.

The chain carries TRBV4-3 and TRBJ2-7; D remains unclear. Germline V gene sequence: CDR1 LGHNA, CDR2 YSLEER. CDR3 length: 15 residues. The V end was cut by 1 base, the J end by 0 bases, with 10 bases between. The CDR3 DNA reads TGCGCCAGCAGCCAAGGAGTTCTGAGCTCCTACGAGCAGTACTTC. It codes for CASSQGVLSSYEQYF.

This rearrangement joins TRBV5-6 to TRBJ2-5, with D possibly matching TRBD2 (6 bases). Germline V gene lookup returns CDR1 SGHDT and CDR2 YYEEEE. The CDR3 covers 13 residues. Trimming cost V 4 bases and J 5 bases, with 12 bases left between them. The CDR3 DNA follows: TGTGCCAGCAGCAGACTAGAGCGGGAGACCCAGTACTTC. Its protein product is CASSRLERETQYF.

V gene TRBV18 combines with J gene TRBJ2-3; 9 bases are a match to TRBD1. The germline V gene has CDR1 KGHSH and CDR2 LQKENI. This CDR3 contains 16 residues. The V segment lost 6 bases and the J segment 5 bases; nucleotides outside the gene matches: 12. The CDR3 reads CASSIYHRGREDTQYF. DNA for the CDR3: TGTGCCAGCTCTATTTATCACAGGGGGCGAGAAGATACGCAGTATTTT.

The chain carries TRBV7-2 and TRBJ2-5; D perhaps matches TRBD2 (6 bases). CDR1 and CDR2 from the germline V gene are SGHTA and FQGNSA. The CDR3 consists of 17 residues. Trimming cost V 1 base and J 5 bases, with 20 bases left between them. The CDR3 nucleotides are TGTGCCAGCAGCTTAGTCTGGCGGGGATCCTCGGGGGAGACCCAGTACTTC. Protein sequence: CASSLVWRGSSGETQYF.

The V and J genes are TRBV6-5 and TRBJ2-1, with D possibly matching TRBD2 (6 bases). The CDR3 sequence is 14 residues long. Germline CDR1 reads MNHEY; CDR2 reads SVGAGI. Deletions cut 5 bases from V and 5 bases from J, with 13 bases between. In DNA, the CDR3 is TGTGCCAGCAGTGTCGGGGCGGGGAACAATGAGCAGTTCTTC. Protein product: CASSVGAGNNEQFF.

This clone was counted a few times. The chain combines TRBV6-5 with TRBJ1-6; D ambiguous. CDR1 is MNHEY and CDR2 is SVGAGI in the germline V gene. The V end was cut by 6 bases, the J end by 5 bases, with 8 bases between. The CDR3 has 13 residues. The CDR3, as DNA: TGTGCCAGCAGACCGGGTCATAATTCACCCCTCCACTTT. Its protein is CASRPGHNSPLHF.

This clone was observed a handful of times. This CDR3 reads CAISEQGAENIQYF. The CDR3 DNA reads TGTGCCATCAGTGAACAGGGGGCGGAAAACATTCAGTACTTC. The V call is TRBV10-3, the J call TRBJ2-4; 9 nucleotides line up with TRBD1. CDR3 size: 14 residues. CDR1 is ENHRY, CDR2 SYGVKD, per germline. The junction had 2 bases not matched to a gene; V was cut back by 3 bases and J by 5 bases.

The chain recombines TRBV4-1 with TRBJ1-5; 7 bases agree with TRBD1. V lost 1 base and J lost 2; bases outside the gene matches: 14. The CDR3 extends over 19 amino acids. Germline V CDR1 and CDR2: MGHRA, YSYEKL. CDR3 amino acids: CASSQGAQGRNVRNQPQHF. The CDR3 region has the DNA TGCGCCAGCAGCCAAGGAGCACAGGGGCGGAACGTTCGCAATCAGCCCCAGCATTTT.

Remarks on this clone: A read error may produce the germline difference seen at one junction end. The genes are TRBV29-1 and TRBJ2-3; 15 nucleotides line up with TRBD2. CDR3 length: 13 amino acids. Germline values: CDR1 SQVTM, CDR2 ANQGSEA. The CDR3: CSVAGLAGGPQDF. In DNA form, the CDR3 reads TGCAGCGTTGCGGGACTAGCGGGGGGCCCCCAAGATTTT.

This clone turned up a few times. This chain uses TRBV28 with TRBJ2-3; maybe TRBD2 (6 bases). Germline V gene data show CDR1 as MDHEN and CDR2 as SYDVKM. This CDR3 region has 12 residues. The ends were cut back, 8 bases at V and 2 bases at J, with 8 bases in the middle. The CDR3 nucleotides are TGTGCCAGCGGAGGGGACACAGATACGCAGTATTTT. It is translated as CASGGDTDTQYF.